Each of the 17 T cell receptor beta chains below was sequenced from the same sample in a study of cytomegalovirus exposure and HLA in healthy donors. Amplification used 60 Vbeta primers and 13 Jbeta primers. The assay was immunoSEQ multiplex PCR, and TCRdb's table has in-frame clones only and misses some. The data contain 150,000 to 200,000 clones, roughly four fifths of them singletons. Sequenced: PBMCs. The receptors stem from a woman aged 45-59 years in good health and CMV-seronegative.

This chain joins TRBV19 and TRBJ2-5; tentative D call: TRBD1 (6 bases). This CDR3 has 14 amino acids. CDR1 is LNHDA, CDR2 SQIVND, per germline (reference sequence). V was pared by 3 bases and J by 5 bases, with 13 bases between. CDR3 sequence reads: CASSIIGGLETQYF. The CDR3 bases are TGTGCCAGTAGTATCATTGGGGGCTTGGAGACCCAGTACTTC.

V gene TRBV9 combines with J gene TRBJ2-1, with no clear D. Deletions cut 0 bases from V and 8 bases from J, with 21 bases between. The length of the CDR3 is 17 residues. Germline V gene data show CDR1 as SGDLS and CDR2 as YYNGEE. The CDR3 loop reads CASSVARWQVPIDEQFF. Here the CDR3 DNA reads TGTGCCAGCAGCGTAGCAAGGTGGCAGGTACCAATCGATGAGCAGTTCTTC.

The rearrangement links TRBV28 to TRBJ1-2, with 7 bases that match TRBD1. Germline V lookup: CDR1 MDHEN, CDR2 SYDVKM. The V segment lost 6 bases and the J segment 4 bases; nucleotides outside the gene matches: 8. This CDR3 contains 14 residues. In DNA, the CDR3 is TGTGCCAGCAGCCTCGGACAGGCCCTCTATGGCTACACCTTC. This translates into CASSLGQALYGYTF.

The V call is TRBV5-5, the J call TRBJ2-7; D remains unclear. Germline-derived CDR1 and CDR2 are SGHKS and YYEKEE (reference sequence). The V gene lost 2 bases and the J gene lost 3 bases, with 12 bases spanning the gap. The length of the CDR3 is 14 residues. The CDR3 here is CASSFLGQSYEQYF. CDR3 sequence (DNA): TGTGCCAGCAGCTTCCTGGGCCAGAGCTACGAGCAGTACTTC.

The rearrangement links TRBV5-1 to TRBJ2-3; no reliable D call. CDR1 is SGHRS and CDR2 is YFSETQ in the germline V gene. This CDR3 is built from 13 residues. With 2 bases removed from V and 3 bases from J, the gap between germline ends came to 7 bases. CDR3 residues: CASSLGATDTQYF. The DNA of the CDR3 is TGCGCCAGCAGCTTAGGAGCGACAGATACGCAGTATTTT.

The rearrangement uses TRBV4-2 and TRBJ1-1; maybe TRBD1 (5 bases). Trimming removed 0 bases at V and 6 bases at J, with 14 bases between. CDR3 length: 15 residues. Germline lookup yields CDR1 LGHNA and CDR2 YNFKEQ. The CDR3: CASSQDRWGVSEAFF. Written as DNA, the CDR3 is TGTGCCAGCAGCCAAGATCGTTGGGGCGTTTCTGAAGCTTTCTTT.

This chain connects TRBV25-1 to TRBJ1-2; TRBD1 matches at 8 bases. CDR1 and CDR2 from the germline V gene are MGHDK and SYGVNS. V was pared by 4 bases and J by 2 bases, with 6 bases of the junction left unmatched. This CDR3 region has 15 residues. The DNA of the CDR3 is TGTGCCAGCAGTGGCCCCGGACAGGGAAACTATGGCTACACCTTC. Translated: CASSGPGQGNYGYTF.

This sequence joins TRBV4-1 and TRBJ2-7; tentatively, D is TRBD2 (5 bases). Per the germline V gene, CDR1 is MGHRA and CDR2 is YSYEKL. V shed 4 bases and J shed 0 bases, with 22 bases lying between them. The CDR3 spans 18 residues. Here the CDR3 reads CASSPRTSFGQSSYEQYF. The CDR3 DNA sequence: TGCGCCAGCAGCCCACGGACTTCGTTTGGGCAGAGCTCCTACGAGCAGTACTTC.

The rearrangement links TRBV19 to TRBJ2-3, with a tentative D call TRBD2 (6 bases). The V gene's germline CDR1 is LNHDA and CDR2 SQIVND (reference sequence). The germline V and J ends were trimmed by 1 base and 6 bases, with 11 bases remaining between them. The CDR3 loop spans 14 amino acids. CDR3 in amino acids: CASSIGGVRDTQYF. Here the CDR3 DNA reads TGTGCCAGTAGTATAGGCGGGGTTCGGGATACGCAGTATTTT.

The V gene is TRBV11-2, the J gene TRBJ2-1; D is uncertain. This CDR3 region has 15 residues. Germline V CDR1 and CDR2: SGHAT, FQNNGV. Trimming removed 2 bases at V and 13 bases at J, with 21 bases between. The CDR3 is CASSLIARGHLNQFF. The CDR3 nucleotides read TGTGCCAGCAGCTTAATCGCAAGAGGTCACCTAAACCAGTTCTTC.

The J gene is TRBJ2-7, the V gene TRBV2; D may be TRBD2 (6 bases). Germline lookup yields CDR1 SNHLY and CDR2 FYNNEI. CDR3 size: 14 residues. Trimming took 7 bases from V and 0 from J, leaving 13 bases between them. CDR3 amino acids: CASIRRESSYEQYF. DNA for the CDR3: TGTGCCAGCATCCGGAGGGAGAGCTCCTACGAGCAGTACTTC.

Concerning this clone itself: The junction differs from germline at one of its ends, possibly a read error. V usage is TRBV7-7 and J usage is TRBJ2-1, with 11 bases aligning to TRBD2. The CDR3 is 15 residues long. CDR1 SSHAT and CDR2 FNYEAQ come from the germline V gene (reference sequence). The CDR3 protein is CASSMTSGVGSEQFF. The DNA for the CDR3 is TGTGCTAGCAGCATGACTAGCGGGGTAGGCAGTGAGCAGTTCTTC.

The chain combines TRBV7-3 with TRBJ2-2; 7 positions match TRBD1. Trimming at V came to 4 bases and at J to 6 bases, leaving 8 bases not matched to a gene. Germline loops: CDR1 SGHTA, CDR2 FQGTGA. This CDR3 spans 15 amino acids. CDR3 nucleotide sequence: TGTGCCAGCAGCTCCGACAGGGATCCTGCCGGGGAGCTGTTTTTT. Amino acid sequence: CASSSDRDPAGELFF.

The gene calls are TRBV30 and TRBJ2-2; 8 nucleotides match TRBD1. The CDR3 is 13 residues long. Germline assignment: CDR1 GTSNPN and CDR2 SVGIG (reference sequence). V gave up 4 bases and J gave up 5 bases; unmatched junction bases: 3. The DNA for the CDR3 is TGTGCCTGGATCAGGGGGCGGACCGGGGAGCTGTTTTTT. Residues: CAWIRGRTGELFF.

V gene TRBV4-1 combines with J gene TRBJ2-7; maybe TRBD1 (6 bases). The CDR3 extends over 15 amino acids. Trimming stripped 1 base from V and 2 bases from J, with 12 bases between. Germline CDR1 MGHRA, CDR2 YSYEKL. CDR3 DNA sequence: TGCGCCAGCAGCCAAGTATCGGACAGAACCTACGAGCAGTACTTC. Translated: CASSQVSDRTYEQYF.

The rearrangement links TRBV9 to TRBJ1-1; 8 bases fit TRBD1. The CDR3 is 15 amino acids. V was clipped by 4 bases and J by 5 bases; unmatched bases: 10. Germline V gene data show CDR1 as SGDLS and CDR2 as YYNGEE. The CDR3 loop reads CASSISGTGKTEAFF. The CDR3 DNA reads TGTGCCAGCAGCATCTCCGGGACAGGAAAGACTGAAGCTTTCTTT. Full variable domain (rest looked up from reference TRBV9 and TRBJ1-1): DSGVTQTPKHLITATGQRVTLRCSPRSGDLSVYWYQQSLDQGLQFLIQYYNGEERAKGNILERFSAQQFPDLHSELNLSSLELGDSALYFCASSISGTGKTEAFFGQGTRLTVV.

This sequence joins TRBV14 and TRBJ1-3; D is undetermined. The ends were cut back, 1 base at V and 4 bases at J, with 5 bases in the middle. Germline CDR1 reads SGHDN; CDR2 reads FVKESK. The CDR3 extends over 13 amino acids. CDR3 coding DNA: TGTGCCAGCAGCCAAGGAACAGGAAACACCATATATTTT. This translates into CASSQGTGNTIYF.